The 12 T cell receptor beta chains below come from one sample, sequenced in a study of OX40 agonist ivuxolimab in advanced cancers. TCRdb's copy holds only in-frame clones and misses some; the assay was immunoSEQ multiplex PCR. The sample has about 69,000 clones, approximately 90% seen once. The input for sequencing was CD4+ or CD8+ T cells sorted from blood, taken in a trial of the OX40 agonist ivuxolimab. The receptor set was obtained from an adult with an advanced solid tumor such as melanoma, head and neck, liver or kidney cancer.

V and J are TRBV6-5 and TRBJ1-2; tentative D call: TRBD1 (6 bases). The CDR3 is 15 residues long. The germline V gene encodes CDR1 MNHEY and CDR2 SVGAGI. V lost 0 bases and J 4 bases, leaving 12 bases between the germline ends. CDR3 sequence: CASSYSVSGAYGYTF. The CDR3 DNA sequence: TGTGCCAGCAGTTACTCCGTATCAGGGGCCTATGGCTACACCTTC.

The rearrangement joins TRBV30 to TRBJ1-4, with 9 bases that match TRBD1. There are 15 residues in the CDR3. V was clipped by 4 bases and J by 5 bases; unmatched bases: 8. Germline lookup yields CDR1 GTSNPN and CDR2 SVGIG (reference sequence). CDR3 amino acids: CAWTHYGTGNEKLFF. CDR3 DNA sequence: TGTGCCTGGACCCATTACGGGACAGGGAATGAAAAACTGTTTTTT.

The V gene is TRBV5-1, the J gene TRBJ2-7; D call uncertain. The CDR3 length is 14 residues. Germline V gene data show CDR1 as SGHRS and CDR2 as YFSETQ. V lost 0 bases to trimming and J lost 2 bases, with 9 bases between them. Written as DNA, the CDR3 is TGCGCCAGCAGCTTGGGGGCAGTAACCTACGAGCAGTACTTC. Its translation: CASSLGAVTYEQYF.

This clone has just a few counts. The CDR3 spells CASSLTTHNEQFF. Here the CDR3 DNA reads TGTGCCAGCAGCTTGACGACTCACAATGAGCAGTTCTTC. The V call is TRBV5-4, the J call TRBJ2-1; D remains unclear. In germline, CDR1 is SGHNT, CDR2 YYREEE (reference sequence). CDR3 size: 13 residues. V shed 1 base and J shed 5 bases, with 7 bases lying between them. The variable domain in full, with the rest retrieved from reference TRBV5-4 and TRBJ2-1, is ETGVTQSPTHLIKTRGQQVTLRCSSQSGHNTVSWYQQALGQGPQFIFQYYREEENGRGNFPPRFSGLQFPNYSSELNVNALELDDSALYLCASSLTTHNEQFFGPGTRLTVL.

This chain connects TRBV18 to TRBJ2-5; D perhaps matches TRBD1 (6 bases). V gave up 6 bases and J gave up 5 bases, with 16 bases separating them. The CDR3 consists of 14 residues. Germline V lookup: CDR1 KGHSH, CDR2 LQKENI. The CDR3 DNA reads TGTGCCAGCTCTGCCACAGGGATTCGGGAGACCCAGTACTTC. The encoded protein is CASSATGIRETQYF. The full variable domain, rest sourced from reference TRBV18 and TRBJ2-5, is NAGVMQNPRHLVRRRGQEARLRCSPMKGHSHVYWYRQLPEEGLKFMVYLQKENIIDESGMPKERFSAEFPKEGPSILRIQQVVRGDSAAYFCASSATGIRETQYFGPGTRLLVL.

The chain joins TRBV19 to TRBJ1-1; no reliable D call. The CDR3 is 15 residues long. The V end was cut by 5 bases, the J end by 3 bases, with 16 bases between. Germline-derived CDR1 and CDR2 are LNHDA and SQIVND (reference sequence). CDR3 bases: TGTGCCAGTAGTGGCTTACAAGGGTGGGACACTGAAGCTTTCTTT. It translates to CASSGLQGWDTEAFF.

The rearrangement links TRBV27 to TRBJ1-1; 7 bases fit TRBD1. Germline CDR1 MNHEY, CDR2 SMNVEV (reference sequence). The CDR3 is 15 residues long. V was pared by 5 bases and J by 1 base, with 7 bases of the junction left unmatched. The CDR3 nucleotides read TGTGCCAGCAGTCTTTCGGGACAGAAGAACACTGAAGCTTTCTTT. Translation: CASSLSGQKNTEAFF.

The CDR3 reads CASPKEGSYNEQFF. The DNA of the CDR3 is TGTGCCAGCCCGAAAGAGGGATCCTACAATGAGCAGTTCTTC. The rearrangement links TRBV11-2 to TRBJ2-1; D may be TRBD2 (5 bases). This CDR3 is built from 14 residues. Germline CDR1 reads SGHAT; CDR2 reads FQNNGV. The V end lost 8 bases, the J end lost 1 base, and 12 bases lay between the germline ends.

CDR3 in DNA: TGCGCCAGCAGCCAAGTCCCAAGCAACAATCAGCCCCAGCATTTT. Amino acids: CASSQVPSNNQPQHF. This chain uses TRBV4-1 with TRBJ1-5; the D is unclear. V was pared by 1 base and J by 3 bases, with 10 bases between. CDR3 length: 15 residues. The germline V gene encodes CDR1 MGHRA and CDR2 YSYEKL.

The J gene is TRBJ2-1, the V gene TRBV4-1; D is unclear. V lost 0 bases and J lost 6, with 12 bases in between. CDR1 is MGHRA and CDR2 is YSYEKL in the germline V gene. This CDR3 has 15 amino acids. CDR3 nucleotide sequence: TGCGCCAGCAGCCAAGAATACGGTAGTGGCAATGAGCAGTTCTTC. It translates to CASSQEYGSGNEQFF.

This chain uses TRBV4-1 with TRBJ2-1, with TRBD2 as a possible D gene (6 bases). The V and J ends lost 4 bases and 3 bases respectively, with 16 bases between them. Germline CDR1 reads MGHRA; CDR2 reads YSYEKL. This CDR3 has 16 amino acids. The CDR3 loop is CASSLTGDGYYNEQFF. The CDR3 DNA sequence: TGCGCCAGCAGCCTCACGGGAGACGGCTACTACAATGAGCAGTTCTTC.

The rearrangement links TRBV19 to TRBJ1-5; D unresolved. The V gene's germline CDR1 is LNHDA and CDR2 SQIVND (reference sequence). The length of the CDR3 is 18 residues. The germline V and J ends were trimmed by 2 bases and 5 bases, with 22 bases remaining between them. CDR3 region: CASSIMGNWQDFYQPQHF. The DNA of the CDR3 is TGTGCCAGTAGTATAATGGGGAATTGGCAGGACTTTTATCAGCCCCAGCATTTT.